Listed below are T cell receptor beta chains from one sample, sequenced in a study of shared clonotypes between healthy human individuals. The protocol was immunoSEQ multiplex PCR, while the TCRdb copy is restricted to in-frame clones and leaves out a portion. The sample lists about 1.5 million clones, approximately 98% occurring once. The sequenced sample consisted of naive CD4+ T cells sorted from blood. These receptors all come from a young man in good health. Both conserved end residues are part of each CDR3. A D gene is named only where the DNA matches it firmly. Clone size is given for some rows only: seen once, a few or many times, or a class if the clone is expanded.

J,D,size,V,CDR3,DNA
TRBJ2-3,-,-,TRBV19,CASSSPPGRDTQYF,TGTGCCAGTAGTAGCCCCCCTGGCCGGGATACGCAGTATTTT
TRBJ1-2,-,-,TRBV29-1,CSVLSVRNGYGYTF,TGCAGCGTCCTTTCGGTGAGGAATGGCTATGGCTACACCTTC
TRBJ2-7,-,-,TRBV5-4,CATGASVSSYEQYF,TGTGCCACTGGCGCATCGGTCAGCTCCTACGAGCAGTACTTC
TRBJ2-7,-,-,TRBV7-2,CASSLAATLTYEQYF,TGTGCCAGCAGCTTAGCGGCAACGCTTACCTACGAGCAGTACTTC
TRBJ2-1,TRBD2,few,TRBV9,CASSVAASGRDEQFF,TGTGCCAGCAGCGTAGCGGCTAGCGGGAGGGATGAGCAGTTCTTC
TRBJ2-5,-,-,TRBV29-1,CSVVNRAETQYF,TGCAGCGTTGTCAACAGGGCGGAGACCCAGTACTTC
TRBJ1-2,-,-,TRBV21-1,CASSKELGDGYTF,TGTGCCAGCAGCAAAGAGTTGGGGGATGGCTACACCTTC
TRBJ2-1,-,-,TRBV19,CASSAPSANEQFF,TGTGCCAGTAGCGCACCAAGCGCGAATGAGCAGTTCTTC
TRBJ1-3,-,-,TRBV19,CASSTGWGGGNTIYF,TGTGCCAGTAGCACCGGCTGGGGTGGTGGAAACACCATATATTTT
TRBJ2-7,TRBD1,-,TRBV19,CASSRGRRGPYEQYF,TGTGCCAGTAGTAGGGGGAGAAGGGGGCCGTACGAGCAGTACTTC
TRBJ1-5,-,once,TRBV10-1,CASSESHRSNQPQHF,TGCGCCAGCAGTGAGTCACACAGGAGCAATCAGCCCCAGCATTTT
TRBJ1-5,-,-,TRBV6-1,CASSESGRMTYQPQHF,TGTGCCAGCAGTGAAAGCGGCAGGATGACTTATCAGCCCCAGCATTTT
TRBJ1-2,-,-,TRBV5-6,CASSLASGINYGYTF,TGTGCCAGCAGCTTGGCCAGTGGGATCAACTATGGCTACACCTTC
TRBJ2-2,TRBD2,-,TRBV7-8,CASSLGAGGTSGELFF,TGTGCCAGCAGCCTCGGCGCGGGAGGCACCTCCGGGGAGCTGTTTTTT
TRBJ2-7,TRBD1,-,TRBV5-5,CASSLVSRGYEQYF,TGTGCCAGCAGCTTGGTTTCCAGGGGGTACGAGCAGTACTTC
TRBJ2-7,-,-,TRBV19,CASSWAGVSTGEQYF,TGTGCCAGTAGTTGGGCAGGGGTCTCTACCGGCGAGCAGTACTTC
TRBJ1-5,-,once,TRBV30,CAWSEGNRSNQPQHF,TGTGCCTGGAGTGAAGGGAACAGGAGCAATCAGCCCCAGCATTTT
TRBJ2-3,-,-,TRBV5-1,CASSLGIGALTDTQYF,TGCGCCAGCAGCTTGGGGATCGGGGCCCTGACAGATACGCAGTATTTT
TRBJ1-3,TRBD1,-,TRBV28,CASSQQGKSSGNTIYF,TGTGCCAGCAGTCAACAGGGGAAGAGCTCTGGAAACACCATATATTTT